Presented here are 20 T cell receptor beta chains from one specimen sequenced in a study of T cells after yellow fever vaccination. In TCRdb, the 5' RACE reads were re-called with MiXCR into one record per CDR3 protein. The sample holds 200,000 to 300,000 distinct CDR3 sequences; 6.9% are singletons and the top ten take roughly 0.86%. Sequences were derived from CD4+ T cells sorted from PBMCs, sampled 15 days after the yellow fever booster vaccination. These receptors were taken from a man in his thirties or forties who received the YFV17D yellow fever vaccine.

The chain carries TRBV20-1 and TRBJ1-5, with 9 bases fitting TRBD1. CDR1 and CDR2 from the germline V gene are DFQATT and SNEGSKA (reference sequence). CDR3 size: 14 residues. Trimming at V came to 5 bases and at J to 0 bases, leaving 2 bases not matched to a gene. In DNA form, the CDR3 reads TGCAGTGCTCTACAGGGGGCTAGCAATCAGCCCCAGCATTTT. Translating gives CSALQGASNQPQHF.

Concerning this clonotype: One base away lies a much larger clone, so this may be a sequencing read error. J is TRBJ2-4 and V is TRBV7-2; D uncertain. The CDR3 sequence is 15 residues long. Germline CDR1 is SGHTA and CDR2 is FQGNSA. The DNA of the CDR3 is TGTGCCAGCAGCTTTTTTGGCTACCTCGGAAACCTTCAGTACTTC. The encoded protein is CASSFFGYLGNLQYF.

The rearrangement joins TRBV27 to TRBJ1-6, with a tentative D call TRBD1 (5 bases). Trimming took off 6 bases at V and 7 bases at J, with 16 bases between the two ends. The germline CDR1 and CDR2 sequences are MNHEY and SMNVEV (reference sequence). The CDR3 sequence is 15 residues long. The CDR3 sequence is CASRLRGTSNSPLHF. The CDR3 DNA follows: TGTGCCAGCAGATTGAGAGGGACTTCGAATTCACCCCTCCACTTT.

This clonotype was counted ten times or more. V and J are TRBV24-1 and TRBJ1-5, with D perhaps TRBD1 (5 bases). The CDR3 runs 13 residues. The germline CDR1 and CDR2 sequences are KGHDR and SFDVKD. Trimming shortened V by 9 bases and J by 4 bases, and 12 bases separated the two germline ends. CDR3 in DNA: TGTGCCACCGGCCTCGGGGGGAATCAGCCCCAGCATTTT. Its protein product is CATGLGGNQPQHF.

There are a few counts of this clonotype. The chain combines TRBV7-2 with TRBJ2-7; 7 bases align to TRBD1. Looked up from germline, CDR1 is SGHTA and CDR2 is FQGNSA. The V and J ends lost 4 bases and 0 bases, in that order; junction bases with no gene match: 9. This CDR3 contains 16 residues. The CDR3 region is CASSYRGQLSSYEQYF. The CDR3, as DNA: TGTGCCAGCAGCTACCGGGGACAGTTGAGCTCCTACGAGCAGTACTTC.

A single count supports this clonotype. The junction does not match germline at one end; this may be a read error. The chain uses TRBV10-2 and TRBJ1-2, with a possible D match to TRBD1 (6 bases). This CDR3 contains 17 residues. CDR1 and CDR2 (germline): WSHSY, SAAADI. The chain's CDR3 is CASRETLRGGGGNGYTF. The CDR3 DNA sequence: TGCGCCAGCCGTGAGACCCTCCGTGGGGGCGGTGGGAATGGCTACACCTTC.

This clonotype was counted ten times or more. This rearrangement joins TRBV28 to TRBJ2-4, with 12 bases lining up with TRBD2. This CDR3 has 17 amino acids. CDR1 is MDHEN and CDR2 is SYDVKM in the germline V gene. Losses at the gene ends were 2 bases for V and 1 base for J; bases not matched to a gene: 3. The chain's CDR3 is CASSLLAGGGAKNIQYF. The CDR3 DNA is TGTGCCAGCAGTTTACTAGCGGGAGGGGGGGCCAAAAACATTCAGTACTTC. Supplemented by reference TRBV28 and TRBJ2-4, the full variable domain reads DVKVTQSSRYLVKRTGEKVFLECVQDMDHENMFWYRQDPGLGLRLIYFSYDVKMKEKGDIPEGYSVSREKKERFSLILESASTNQTSMYLCASSLLAGGGAKNIQYFGAGTRLSVL.

This clonotype was detected a few times. This chain links TRBV6-2 or TRBV6-3 with TRBJ2-5; TRBD2 agrees at 11 bases. Germline V gives CDR1 MNHEY, CDR2 SVGEGT. J was trimmed by 4 bases and V by 0 bases; bases with no gene match: 1. The CDR3 extends over 15 amino acids. The CDR3, as DNA: TGTGCCAGCAGTTACTCCGGGACTAGCGGAGAGACCCAGTACTTC. Encoded protein: CASSYSGTSGETQYF.

The chain uses TRBV12-3 or TRBV12-4 and TRBJ1-4; D is unresolved. There are 14 residues in the CDR3. V dropped 8 bases and J dropped 0 bases, with 10 bases sitting between them. The chain's CDR3 is CASRQTTTNEKLFF. The CDR3, as DNA: TGTGCCAGCCGCCAGACGACAACTAATGAAAAACTGTTTTTT.

The V and J genes are TRBV9 and TRBJ1-1, with 7 bases lining up with TRBD1. V gave up 2 bases and J gave up 4 bases; unmatched junction bases: 5. This CDR3 region has 14 residues. In germline, CDR1 is SGDLS, CDR2 YYNGEE. The CDR3 protein is CASSVDRVATEAFF. CDR3 in DNA: TGTGCCAGCAGCGTCGACAGGGTGGCCACTGAAGCTTTCTTT.

The CDR3 bases are TGTGCCAGCAAAACAGGGACCTCGGGCTACACCTTC. As protein: CASKTGTSGYTF. The chain uses TRBV12-3 or TRBV12-4 and TRBJ1-2; a weak D match, TRBD1 (6 bases). This CDR3 comprises 12 residues. V lost 7 bases and J lost 8, with 14 bases in between.

This clonotype was seen ten or more times. V is TRBV7-9 and J is TRBJ1-2; maybe TRBD1 (5 bases). CDR3 length: 15 residues. Trimming removed 5 bases from V and 2 bases from J, with 15 bases in between. The germline gives CDR1 SEHNR, CDR2 FQNEAQ (reference sequence). The chain's CDR3 is CASSGDYRTNYGYTF. The CDR3 nucleotides read TGTGCCAGCAGCGGGGATTACAGGACAAACTATGGCTACACCTTC.

The chain has TRBV12-3 or TRBV12-4 and TRBJ1-1, with 10 bases matching TRBD1. The trim removed 6 bases at V and 10 bases at J, leaving 5 bases unmatched. The CDR3 covers 12 residues. DNA for the CDR3: TGTGCCAGCAGCTCCGGGACAGGGGTAGCTTTCTTT. This translates into CASSSGTGVAFF.

This clonotype occurred many times. The chain combines TRBV5-1 with TRBJ2-7, with TRBD2 matching 7 bases. The CDR3 runs to 15 residues. Germline CDR1 is SGHRS and CDR2 is YFSETQ. Germline trimming cut 0 bases from V and 6 bases from J; bases unmatched to any gene: 9. CDR3 DNA: TGCGCCAGCAGCTTGGGGACTAGGATGGTCGCCGAGCAGTACTTC. This translates into CASSLGTRMVAEQYF.

In this sample, this clonotype turned up many times. CDR3 DNA sequence: TGTGCCAGCAGTGGGGCGGATTTTACCCCCGGGGAGCTGTTTTTT. It translates to CASSGADFTPGELFF. This rearrangement joins TRBV12-3 or TRBV12-4 to TRBJ2-2; tentatively, D is TRBD1 (5 bases). This CDR3 has 15 amino acids. V shed 5 bases and J shed 6 bases, with 16 bases lying between them.

In the case of this clonotype: A read error may be the cause here, since a much bigger clone is one base away. The chain carries TRBV5-1 and TRBJ2-3; D may be TRBD1 (5 bases). Germline V lookup: CDR1 SGHRS, CDR2 YFSETQ. The CDR3 totals 15 residues. Written as DNA, the CDR3 is TGCGCCAGCAGGTTACAGGCCTCCCCTACAGATATGCAGTATTTT. Residues: CASRLQASPTDMQYF.

The table lists this clonotype with a few counts. This rearrangement joins TRBV10-3 to TRBJ2-1; TRBD2 aligns across 7 bases. The CDR3 contains 15 residues. V was pared by 6 bases and J by 0 bases, with 5 bases of the junction left unmatched. Per germline, CDR1 ENHRY and CDR2 SYGVKD. The DNA for the CDR3 is TGTGCCATCAGACCCGGGACTAACTCCTACAATGAGCAGTTCTTC. It codes for CAIRPGTNSYNEQFF.

The chain employs TRBV5-4 and TRBJ2-3; D is ambiguous. V lost 3 bases and J lost 1, with 9 bases in between. Germline-derived CDR1 and CDR2 are SGHNT and YYREEE (reference sequence). This CDR3 spans 14 amino acids. The DNA of the CDR3 is TGTGCCAGCAGCTCTCCCCGACGCACAGATACGCAGTATTTT. This sequence encodes CASSSPRRTDTQYF.

The chain uses TRBV5-6 and TRBJ2-5; 7 nucleotides match TRBD2. Per the germline V gene, CDR1 is SGHDT and CDR2 is YYEEEE. This CDR3 is built from 13 residues. The ends lost 3 bases at V and 3 bases at J; junction bases unmatched: 2. The CDR3 loop is CASSYLAEETQYF. DNA of the CDR3: TGTGCCAGCAGCTATCTAGCGGAAGAGACCCAGTACTTC. The entire variable domain, with the rest obtained from reference TRBV5-6 and TRBJ2-5, is as follows: DAGVTQSPTHLIKTRGQQVTLRCSPKSGHDTVSWYQQALGQGPQFIFQYYEEEERQRGNFPDRFSGHQFPNYSSELNVNALLLGDSALYLCASSYLAEETQYFGPGTRLLVL.

This clonotype was recorded a few times. The CDR3 here is CVARAGGPRNEQFF. The CDR3 DNA follows: TGTGTCGCCAGGGCGGGAGGGCCCCGGAATGAGCAGTTCTTC. The gene calls are TRBV6-2 or TRBV6-3 and TRBJ2-1, with 9 bases that match TRBD2. Germline loops: CDR1 MNHEY, CDR2 SVGEGT. This CDR3 contains 14 residues.